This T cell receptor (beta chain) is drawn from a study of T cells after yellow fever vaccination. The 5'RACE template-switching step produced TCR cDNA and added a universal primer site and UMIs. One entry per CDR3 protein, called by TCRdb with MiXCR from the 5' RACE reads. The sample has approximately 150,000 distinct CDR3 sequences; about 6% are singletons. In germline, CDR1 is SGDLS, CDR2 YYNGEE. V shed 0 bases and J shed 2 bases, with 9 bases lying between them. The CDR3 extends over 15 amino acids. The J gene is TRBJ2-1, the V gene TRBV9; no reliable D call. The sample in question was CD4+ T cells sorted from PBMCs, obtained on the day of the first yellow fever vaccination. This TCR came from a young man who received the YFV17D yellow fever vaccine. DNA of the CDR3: TGTGCCAGCAGCGTAGACGCGCAACCCTACAATGAGCAGTTCTTC. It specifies CASSVDAQPYNEQFF.